This T cell receptor beta chain was captured by sequencing in a study of blood T cells in healthy people across ages (dated by TCRdb to 2014 to 2015). Some background on the complete study: In model experiments, template switching captured about one uniquely barcoded TCR beta cDNA molecule for every two T cells. To track age-related changes in TCR beta repertoire diversity, the study relied on deep sequencing normalized with unique cDNA molecular identifiers. Two additional independent replicas of 1 million unique cDNA reads from the same blood draw were analyzed for two donors (one aged 18 to 30 and one aged 80 or older). Four age groups were formed from the donors: young (average roughly 16 years), middle-aged (just under 40), aged (roughly 56) and long-lived (more than 75). Here is what the overall study found, with its caveats: Donor CMV infection status was unknown, potentially confounding age-related changes in expanded clonotypes. As age increased, observed TCR beta diversity per million T cells dropped in a roughly linear way, and a significant reduction was already evident by age 40. Because profiling used bulk unsorted PBMCs, naive and antigen-experienced compartments could not be compared conclusively. A strong correlation was found between observed TCR beta diversity and the percentage of naive T cells measured by flow cytometry. Compared with the aged group, the long-lived group had more naive CD4+ T cells, fewer expanded clones and increased TCR diversity, a pattern suggesting age selection. Estimates of total diversity from one million sequenced T cells were regarded as lower bounds and underestimates.

The library was obtained by 5' RACE. The sequencer was an Illumina HiSeq 2500. A second PCR of about 7 to 12 cycles was performed with a sample-barcoded 5' primer and a J-beta primer mix. Each TCR beta cDNA molecule received a unique molecular identifier from a template-switch 5' adaptor carrying 12 random nucleotides. At least 3 million CDR3-containing paired-end reads were obtained from each sample. First-strand cDNA synthesis was performed from all RNA using the Mint cDNA synthesis kit, with priming by a TRBC-specific oligonucleotide. Following uracil-DNA glycosylase treatment, a first 18-cycle PCR with universal primers M1SS and BC2_uni_R was performed on all cDNA. As for the original processing: For normalization, 1 million high-quality reads were randomly selected from each sample, with every read carrying a distinct molecular identifier. Instead of being binned into consensus sequences, reads with shared molecular identifiers were discarded. CDR3 identification, clonotype clustering and error correction used MiTCR with a Q25 quality threshold and the strictest error-elimination algorithm. A nonparametric unseen species model with Euler transformation was used to estimate lower-bound total TCR beta diversity. TCRdb redid the processing of the public reads, applying fastp at Q25 and MiXCR, and retained in-frame beta chains. Here each entry gathers all rows of one CDR3 protein and keeps the most common genes and DNA. The V and J calls reflect TCRdb's pipeline rather than the authors' work. This sample has hundreds of thousands of distinct CDR3 sequences in its table, and about a quarter of those were observed once. Of the sample, approximately 3.6% falls within the top ten clones.

The germline V gene encodes CDR1 SGHRS and CDR2 YFSETQ. Measured from the cysteine to the phenylalanine, the CDR3 is 13 residues long. The retained sequence is limited to the CDR3, 39 bases, with the frame set at the first base. The germline V end is reduced by 4 bases and the J end by 7 bases; junction bases left unmatched: 4. The donors were 40 or so Caucasian individuals from Russia, aged roughly 6 to 100 years, who were systemically healthy. Each donor gave about 9.7 milliliters of peripheral blood, drawn into EDTA-treated Vacutainer tubes. Ficoll-Paque density-gradient centrifugation was used to isolate PBMCs, with at least 6 million per sample. Trizol reagent was used to extract total RNA from the PBMCs, yielding at least 5.5 micrograms per sample. For every donor, flow cytometry on a PBMC aliquot measured the percentage of naive CD45RAhigh/CD27high T cells. This clonotype turned up a few times. The antigen this receptor binds is unknown. Nothing much larger sits one base from this clone, and base qualities are not available.

Another study also made use of these data, one on T cells of mothers and their children. As described in the second report: Nine systemically healthy Caucasian individuals served as donors, namely three mothers together with their six children. cDNA synthesis used all of the extracted RNA, with approximately 1.4 ug of RNA in each 15 ul reaction. Sample barcodes and 2-4 random nucleotides were added via the M1S primer in the second PCR. Each mother yielded over 8.5 million TCR beta CDR3 reads and each child about 3 million reads. Thymic selection similarly shapes TCR recombination output in related and unrelated pairs, with minor effect from inherited differences. Normalized repertoire overlap was always slightly but never significantly higher in related than unrelated mother-child pairs. No persistent microchimeric T cell clones were found, with a detection sensitivity of roughly 100 clones per million clonotypes. To look for features that set related mother-child pairs apart from unrelated individuals, the researchers ran deep NGS to compare the TCR beta repertoires of mothers and children. The mean age was about 37 +/- 4 years for the mothers and roughly 11 +/- 4 years for the children. After adapter ligation with NEBNext reagents, the libraries were sequenced on Illumina HiSeq 2000 with 100+100 nt paired-end reads. To prevent cross-contamination, the mother and child libraries were prepared a month apart and were sequenced in separate runs. For each donor, somewhere between about 450,000 and 2,000,000 distinct TCR beta clonotypes were identified. Naive TCR beta clonotypes were estimated from low-frequency clonotypes matched to each donor's FACS-determined naive share, without sorting.

The receptor was derived from a boy aged 2-15 years in good health. The sequencing sample was made of blood. This receptor chain uses TRBV5-1 and TRBJ2-2; 7 junctional bases match TRBD2. DNA sequence: TGCGCCAGCAGCATAGCGGGTCTCGGGGAGCTGTTTTTT. It specifies CASSIAGLGELFF.